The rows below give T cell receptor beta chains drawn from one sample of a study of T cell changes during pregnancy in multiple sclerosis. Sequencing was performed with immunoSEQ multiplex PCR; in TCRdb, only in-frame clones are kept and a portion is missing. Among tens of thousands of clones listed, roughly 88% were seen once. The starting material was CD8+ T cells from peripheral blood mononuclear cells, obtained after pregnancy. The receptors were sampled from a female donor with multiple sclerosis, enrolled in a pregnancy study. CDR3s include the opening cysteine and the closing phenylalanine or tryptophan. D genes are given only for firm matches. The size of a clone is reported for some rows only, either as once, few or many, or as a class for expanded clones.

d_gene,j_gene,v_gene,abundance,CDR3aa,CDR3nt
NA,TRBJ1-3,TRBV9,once,CASSAQSGAGNTIYF,TGTGCCAGCAGCGCCCAGTCGGGGGCTGGAAACACCATATATTTT
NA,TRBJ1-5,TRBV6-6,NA,CASSGQLNNQPQHF,TGTGCCAGCAGCGGACAGCTCAACAATCAGCCCCAGCATTTT
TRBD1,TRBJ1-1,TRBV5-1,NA,CASSWTTGGDLYTEAFF,TGCGCCAGCAGCTGGACGACAGGGGGGGACCTATACACTGAAGCTTTCTTT
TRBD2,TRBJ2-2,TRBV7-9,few,CASSSRGGAGELFF,TGTGCCAGCAGCTCACGGGGGGGCGCCGGGGAGCTGTTTTTT
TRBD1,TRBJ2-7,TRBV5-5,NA,CASSWTGEEQYF,TGTGCCAGCAGTTGGACAGGGGAAGAGCAGTACTTC
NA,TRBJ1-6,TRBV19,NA,CASRGAYNSPLHF,TGTGCCAGTAGGGGGGCTTATAATTCACCCCTCCACTTT
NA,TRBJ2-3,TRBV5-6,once,CASSLPLLGMGTDTQYF,TGTGCCAGCAGCTTGCCATTACTAGGAATGGGCACAGATACGCAGTATTTT
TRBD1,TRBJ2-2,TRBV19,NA,CASSITPGQMGHRGAVF,TGTGCCAGTAGTATTACCCCGGGACAGATGGGACACCGGGGAGCTGTTTTT
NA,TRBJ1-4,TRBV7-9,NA,CASSLPGNYNEKLFF,TGTGCCAGCAGCTTACCCGGGAACTATAATGAAAAACTGTTTTTT
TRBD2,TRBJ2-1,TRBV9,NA,CASSAPPGGYNEQFF,TGTGCCAGCAGCGCCCCGCCGGGGGGCTACAATGAGCAGTTCTTC
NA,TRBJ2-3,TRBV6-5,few,CASSNGVTDTQYF,TGTGCCAGCAGTAACGGGGTCACAGATACGCAGTATTTT
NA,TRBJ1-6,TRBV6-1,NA,CASSEVEGGGGSPLHF,TGTGCCAGCAGTGAAGTGGAGGGAGGCGGCGGTTCACCCCTCCACTTT
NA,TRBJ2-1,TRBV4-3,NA,CASSQSRDSYNEQFF,TGCGCCAGCAGCCAATCCCGGGACTCTTACAATGAGCAGTTCTTC
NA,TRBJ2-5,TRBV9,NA,CASSVWGVIQETQYF,TGTGCCAGCAGCGTGTGGGGGGTCATCCAAGAGACCCAGTACTTC
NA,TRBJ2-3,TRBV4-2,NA,CASSPRRGETDTQYF,TGTGCCAGCAGCCCCAGGCGGGGAGAGACAGATACGCAGTATTTT
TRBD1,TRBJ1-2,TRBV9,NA,CASSVVAGGNYGYTF,TGTGCCAGCAGCGTAGTGGCAGGGGGAAACTATGGCTACACCTTC
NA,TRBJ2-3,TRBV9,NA,CASSVAPGLSTDTQYF,TGTGCCAGCAGCGTAGCTCCTGGACTGAGCACAGATACGCAGTATTTT
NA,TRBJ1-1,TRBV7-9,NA,CASSLIGLTGDLNTEAFF,TGTGCCAGCAGCTTAATTGGCCTAACCGGGGACTTGAACACTGAAGCTTTCTTT
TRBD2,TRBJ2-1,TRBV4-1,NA,CASSHPGLAGLEQFF,TGCGCCAGCAGCCACCCGGGACTAGCGGGGCTTGAGCAGTTCTTC
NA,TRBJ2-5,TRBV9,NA,CASSVGTAGDFQETQYF,TGTGCCAGCAGCGTAGGGACGGCAGGGGATTTCCAAGAGACCCAGTACTTC
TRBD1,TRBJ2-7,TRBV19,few,CASTNQGANEQYF,TGTGCCAGTACAAATCAGGGGGCCAACGAGCAGTACTTC
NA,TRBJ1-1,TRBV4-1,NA,CASSQDQVNTEAFF,TGCGCCAGCAGCCAAGACCAGGTGAACACTGAAGCTTTCTTT
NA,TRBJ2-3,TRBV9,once,CASSGTWGPRWNTQYF,TGTGCCAGCAGCGGAACGTGGGGCCCCAGGTGGAATACGCAGTATTTT
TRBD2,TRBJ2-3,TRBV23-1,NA,CASSPRDYSDTQYF,TGCGCCAGCAGTCCCCGGGACTACTCAGATACGCAGTATTTT
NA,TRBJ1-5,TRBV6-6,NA,CASSYPEEGNQPQHF,TGTGCCAGCAGTTACCCGGAGGAAGGCAATCAGCCCCAGCATTTT
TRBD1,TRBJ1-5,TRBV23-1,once,CASSQPAGTGEYNSNQPQHF,TGCGCCAGCAGTCAACCCGCCGGGACAGGGGAATACAATAGCAATCAGCCCCAGCATTTT
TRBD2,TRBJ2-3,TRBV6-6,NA,CASTTSGGASTQYF,TGTGCCAGCACCACCAGCGGGGGGGCCTCTACGCAGTATTTT
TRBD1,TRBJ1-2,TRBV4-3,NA,CASSPLTQGVGLYGYTF,TGCGCCAGCAGCCCTCTAACACAGGGGGTCGGACTCTATGGCTACACCTTC
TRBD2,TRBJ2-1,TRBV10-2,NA,CASIGAGGNEQFF,TGCGCCAGTATCGGGGCGGGGGGCAATGAGCAGTTCTTC
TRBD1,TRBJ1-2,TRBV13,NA,CASSQGTANPFYGYTF,TGTGCCAGCAGCCAGGGGACAGCGAATCCCTTCTATGGCTACACCTTC
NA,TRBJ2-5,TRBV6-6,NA,CASGEFFQETQYF,TGTGCCAGCGGGGAGTTTTTCCAAGAGACCCAGTACTTC
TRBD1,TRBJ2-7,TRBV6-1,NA,CASSEDRGLYEQYF,TGTGCCAGCAGTGAAGACAGGGGCCTCTACGAGCAGTACTTC
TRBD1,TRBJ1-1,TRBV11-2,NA,CASSSVGPGGFF,TGTGCCAGCAGCTCGGTAGGGCCAGGGGGGTTCTTT
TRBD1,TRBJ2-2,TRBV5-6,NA,CASSLPGQGVTGELFF,TGTGCCAGCAGCTTGCCCGGACAGGGGGTTACCGGGGAGCTGTTTTTT
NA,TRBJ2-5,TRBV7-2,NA,CASSLILVQETQYF,TGTGCCAGCAGCTTAATTCTAGTACAAGAGACCCAGTACTTC
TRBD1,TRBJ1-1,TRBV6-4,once,CASSETGANTEAFF,TGTGCCAGCAGTGAGACAGGGGCAAACACTGAAGCTTTCTTT
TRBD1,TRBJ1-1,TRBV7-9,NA,CASSLARGLGTEAFF,TGTGCCAGCAGTTTAGCAAGGGGGCTGGGCACTGAAGCTTTCTTT
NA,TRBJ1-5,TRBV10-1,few,CATLWGELQPQHF,TGCGCCACCCTATGGGGGGAACTCCAGCCCCAGCATTTT
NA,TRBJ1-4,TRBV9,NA,CASSGTTNEKLFF,TGTGCCAGCTCCGGGACAACTAATGAAAAACTGTTTTTT
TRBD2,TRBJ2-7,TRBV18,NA,CASSAGLAGYEQYF,TGTGCCAGCTCAGCGGGACTAGCGGGGTACGAGCAGTACTTC
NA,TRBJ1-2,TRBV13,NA,CASSPRQNNYGYTF,TGTGCCAGCAGCCCGAGACAGAATAACTATGGCTACACCTTC
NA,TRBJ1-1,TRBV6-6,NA,CASSYPLGGNTEAFF,TGTGCCAGCAGTTACCCACTCGGAGGGAACACTGAAGCTTTCTTT
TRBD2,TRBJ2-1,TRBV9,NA,CASSVDGGAKNEQFF,TGTGCCAGCAGCGTAGACGGGGGGGCAAAAAATGAGCAGTTCTTC
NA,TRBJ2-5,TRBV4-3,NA,CASSQDGGETQYF,TGCGCCAGCAGCCAAGATGGCGGGGAGACCCAGTACTTC
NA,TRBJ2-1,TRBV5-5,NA,CASSRGPEGTNEQFF,TGTGCCAGCAGCCGGGGCCCGGAGGGGACCAATGAGCAGTTCTTC